This record covers a single T cell receptor (beta chain). The CDR3 spans 15 residues. This sample was included in a study of T-cell reconstitution after alpha-beta-depleted transplantation in children. During its preparation, the TCRbeta library received unique molecular identifiers. TCRdb ran MiXCR on the PCR reads and lists one entry per CDR3 protein. The table shows 500,000 to 750,000 distinct CDR3 sequences, with around 27% occurring only once. This material consisted of PBMCs, taken before TCRalphabeta/CD19-depleted stem cell transplant. This clonotype originated in a boy in the first two years of life with Wiskott-Aldrich syndrome, due to receive a stem cell transplant. V and J are TRBV21-1 and TRBJ2-7. TRBV21-1 is deemed a pseudogene. The DNA for the CDR3 is TGTGCCAGCAGCAAAAGGAACAGGATCGCCTACGAGCAGTACTTC. Protein: CASSKRNRIAYEQYF.